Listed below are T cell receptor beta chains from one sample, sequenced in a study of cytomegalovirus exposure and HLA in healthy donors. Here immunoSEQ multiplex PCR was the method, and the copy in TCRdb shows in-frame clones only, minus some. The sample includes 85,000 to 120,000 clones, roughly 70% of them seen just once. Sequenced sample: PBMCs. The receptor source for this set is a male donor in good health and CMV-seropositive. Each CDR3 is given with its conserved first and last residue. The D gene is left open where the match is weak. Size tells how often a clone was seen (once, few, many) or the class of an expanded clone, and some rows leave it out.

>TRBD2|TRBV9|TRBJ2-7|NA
TGTGCCAGCAGCGTAGTTCCGGGGGGGCCCAGCGAGCAGTACTTC
CASSVVPGGPSEQYF
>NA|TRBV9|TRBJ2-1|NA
TGTGCCAGCAGCGTAGCCCCTACCGGGGGTAGCTCCTACAATGAGCAGTTCTTC
CASSVAPTGGSSYNEQFF
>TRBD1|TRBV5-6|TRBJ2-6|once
TGTGCCAGCAGCTTCGGCCCTGACAGGGGGTCTGGGGCCAACGTCCTGACTTTC
CASSFGPDRGSGANVLTF
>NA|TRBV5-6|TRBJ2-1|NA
TGTGCCAGCAGCGTGGGACTCCCGCCTGAGCAGTTCTTC
CASSVGLPPEQFF
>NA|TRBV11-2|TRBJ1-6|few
TGTGCCAGCAGCTTTACGAGCTCCTATAATTCACCCCTCCACTTT
CASSFTSSYNSPLHF
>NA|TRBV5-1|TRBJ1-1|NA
TGCGCCAGCAGCTTGGCCCCTATGAACACTGAAGCTTTCTTT
CASSLAPMNTEAFF
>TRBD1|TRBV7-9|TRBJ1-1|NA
TGTGCCAGCAGTGCGACAGGGCTACCGAACACTGAAGCTTTCTTT
CASSATGLPNTEAFF
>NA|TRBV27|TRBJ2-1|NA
TGTGCCAGCAGTTTAACCGGCAATGAGCAGTTCTTC
CASSLTGNEQFF
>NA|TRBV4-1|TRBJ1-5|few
TGCGCCAGCAGCCAAGCCCTAGGACAGCGCGGATCCCAGCCCCAGCATTTT
CASSQALGQRGSQPQHF
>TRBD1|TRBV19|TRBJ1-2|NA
TGTGCCAGTAGTCCGGGACAGGGGGGCTATGGCTACACCTTC
CASSPGQGGYGYTF
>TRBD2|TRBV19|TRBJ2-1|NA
TGTGCCAGTACCAGGACTAGCGGGAGCTCCTACAATGAGCAGTTCTTC
CASTRTSGSSYNEQFF
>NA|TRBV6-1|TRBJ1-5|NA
TGTGCCAGCAGTGAATGGGGGGTCGATCAGCCCCAGCATTTT
CASSEWGVDQPQHF
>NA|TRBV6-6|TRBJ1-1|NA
TGTGCCAGCAGTTTAGGGGTTCGCGGCACTGAAGCTTTCTTT
CASSLGVRGTEAFF
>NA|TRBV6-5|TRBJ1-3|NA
TGTGCCAGCGGCCGAGCGGGGGCAGTAAACACCATATATTTT
CASGRAGAVNTIYF
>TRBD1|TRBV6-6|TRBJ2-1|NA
TGTGCCAGCAGTAGCCCCGGGACAGGGAACAATGAGCAGTTCTTC
CASSSPGTGNNEQFF
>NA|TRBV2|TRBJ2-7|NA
TGTGCCAGCAAAATCCAGTCCTACGAGCAGTACTTC
CASKIQSYEQYF
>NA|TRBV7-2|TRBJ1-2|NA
TGTGCCAGCAGCTTAGCCTCGGGTAAGCCTGGCTACACCTTC
CASSLASGKPGYTF
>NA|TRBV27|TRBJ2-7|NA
TGTGCCAGCAGTGAACTGGCCGGGTCCCTCAGCGAGCAGTACTTC
CASSELAGSLSEQYF
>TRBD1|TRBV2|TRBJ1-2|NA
TGTGCCAGCAGATTGACAGGGGAGAGGGGCTATGGCTACACCTTC
CASRLTGERGYGYTF
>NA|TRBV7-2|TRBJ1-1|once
TGTGCCAGCAGAGTCACAGGGAACACTGAAGCTTTCTTT
CASRVTGNTEAFF
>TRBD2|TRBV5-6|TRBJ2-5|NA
TGTGCCAGCAGCACTAGAGGACTAGCTGGGGGACAGACCCAGTACTTC
CASSTRGLAGGQTQYF
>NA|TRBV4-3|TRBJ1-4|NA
TGCGCCAGCAGCTCACAGGGTTCGGGTAATGAAAAACTGTTTTTT
CASSSQGSGNEKLFF
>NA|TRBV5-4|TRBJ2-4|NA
TGTGCCAGCAGCTTGGGGCCCGAGGGTGCCAAAAACATTCAGTACTTC
CASSLGPEGAKNIQYF
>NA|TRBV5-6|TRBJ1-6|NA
TGTGCCAGCAGCCCTTATAATTCACCCCTCCACTTT
CASSPYNSPLHF
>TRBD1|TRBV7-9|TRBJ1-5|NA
TGTGCCAGCAGCTATGCAGACAGGGGGCTTGGCAATCAGCCCCAGCATTTT
CASSYADRGLGNQPQHF
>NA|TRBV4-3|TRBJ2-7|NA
TGCGCCAGCAGCCAAGGATCCACGGGAGTAGATGAGCAGTACTTC
CASSQGSTGVDEQYF
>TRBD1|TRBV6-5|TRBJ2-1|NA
TGTGCCAGCAGTTACGCCAGGGGGCGTAGGAATGAGCAGTTCTTC
CASSYARGRRNEQFF
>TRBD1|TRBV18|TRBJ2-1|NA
TGTGCCAGCTCACGGGGAGACAGGGTGGACAATGAGCAGTTCTTC
CASSRGDRVDNEQFF
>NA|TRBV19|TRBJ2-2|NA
TGTGCCAGTAGTAAAGGACAGACTAACACCGGGGAGCTGTTTTTT
CASSKGQTNTGELFF
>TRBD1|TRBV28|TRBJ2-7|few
TGTGCCAGCAGTACCACCGGGACAGGGACCTACGAGCAGTACTTC
CASSTTGTGTYEQYF
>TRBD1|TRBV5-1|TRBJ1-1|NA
TGCGCCAGCAGCCAAGGCCCGGGACAGGGGGCTGAAGCTTTCTTT
CASSQGPGQGAEAFF
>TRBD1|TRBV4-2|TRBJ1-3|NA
TGTGCCAGCAGCCACAAACCGGGACAGGGGCCGGCGGACACCATATATTTT
CASSHKPGQGPADTIYF
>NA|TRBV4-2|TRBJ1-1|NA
TGTGCCAGCAGCCAAGGGGGACTGATGAACACTGAAGCTTTCTTT
CASSQGGLMNTEAFF
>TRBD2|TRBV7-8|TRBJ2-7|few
TGTGCCAGCAGCCCGGGACTAGCGGAAAGCTCCTACGAGCAGTACTTC
CASSPGLAESSYEQYF
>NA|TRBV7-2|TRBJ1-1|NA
TGTGCCAGCAGCTTATATCAGGGCGAAGCTTTCTTT
CASSLYQGEAFF
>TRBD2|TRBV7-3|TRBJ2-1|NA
TGTGCCAGCAGCTTACGACTAGCGACCGGCTACAATGAGCAGTTCTTC
CASSLRLATGYNEQFF
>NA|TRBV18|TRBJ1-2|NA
TGTGCCAGCTCACGAACTCCGGGAGGAGGCTACACCTTC
CASSRTPGGGYTF